This T cell receptor beta chain was recorded in a study of radiation and T cells in renal cell carcinoma. Study-level information: Nephrectomy followed 15 Gy stereotactic body radiation by 4 weeks. General study findings and limits: Top tumor clonotypes rose in blood 2 weeks post-radiation, then contracted. No pretreatment tumor biopsies were available for baseline clonotypes.

The CDR3 is made up of 15 amino acids. V lost 5 bases and J 0 bases, leaving 13 bases between the germline ends. The germline gives CDR1 SGHAT, CDR2 FQNNGV. In regard to this clone: What it binds is unknown.

Data came from immunoSEQ multiplex PCR; TCRdb stores just in-frame clones and leaves some out. The sample shows some 120,000 clones, 88% of them seen only once. Stated time point: blood 2 weeks post-SBRT. Described treatment: 15 Gy SBRT to primary tumor, nephrectomy 4 weeks later. This renal cell carcinoma was of the clear cell type. This sequence joins TRBV11-2 and TRBJ1-1; no clear D gene. The origin of this receptor is a woman in her 70s with renal cell carcinoma. This specimen consisted of blood, obtained from a patient whose treatment included radiotherapy and nephrectomy. The CDR3 DNA sequence: TGTGCCAGCAGCCCGACGGGCCGCATGAACACTGAAGCTTTCTTT. As protein: CASSPTGRMNTEAFF.